This T cell receptor (beta chain) was captured by sequencing in a study of regulatory T cells in long-lasting Graves disease. As to time point: newly diagnosed GD, antithyroid drugs for less than 3 months. RNA extracted from PBMCs served as the sequencing template. The table lists this clonotype with a count of one. This clone may be a read error of a much larger clone one base away. Arm-PCR of CDR3 regions with iRepertoire HTBI primers generated TCR beta libraries. Each CDR3 protein is one row after TCRdb ran MiXCR on the multiplex PCR reads. The table includes approximately 400,000 distinct CDR3 sequences, roughly 15% detected once. These data were also filed under a second study, of T cells in Graves' hyperthyroidism and ophthalmopathy. According to that study: A lack of ophthalmopathy progression within 18 months defined stable Graves' hyperthyroidism.

This sample comprised peripheral blood mononuclear cells (PBMCs), obtained at new diagnosis, from a patient treated with antithyroid drugs. The source of this sequence is a middle-aged woman with Graves disease.

In DNA, the CDR3 is TGTCCCAGCAGTTCCCGGGCTGAGGGCTACTATGGCTACACCTTC. The encoded protein is CPSSSRAEGYYGYTF. V usage is TRBV27 and J usage is TRBJ1-2; D is unresolved. This CDR3 region has 15 residues. The germline CDR1 and CDR2 sequences are MNHEY and SMNVEV (reference sequence).